These 4 T cell receptor beta chains share one sample of origin, sequenced in a study of siplizumab effects on memory and regulatory T cells. Libraries were prepared by immunoSEQ multiplex PCR; TCRdb keeps only in-frame clonotypes and omits some of them. The sample records about 100,000 clones, about 91% being singletons. Input material: CD4+ T cells sorted from blood. The source is a human donor in good health.

The genes are TRBV11-2 and TRBJ1-2; D not certain. The germline V gene has CDR1 SGHAT and CDR2 FQNNGV. The CDR3 runs 15 residues. V lost 5 bases to trimming and J lost 3 bases, with 16 bases between them. CDR3 residues: CASSPNRLTHYGYTF. The CDR3 nucleotides are TGTGCCAGCAGCCCTAACAGATTAACCCACTATGGCTACACCTTC.

The genes are TRBV27 and TRBJ2-4; D is unresolved. With 1 base removed from V and 3 bases from J, the gap between germline ends came to 10 bases. Germline lookup yields CDR1 MNHEY and CDR2 SMNVEV (reference sequence). The CDR3 totals 15 residues. CDR3 residues: CASSLYAGGKNIQYF. CDR3 sequence (DNA): TGTGCCAGCAGTTTATACGCCGGTGGCAAAAACATTCAGTACTTC.

The genes are TRBV2 and TRBJ2-3, with D perhaps TRBD1 (6 bases). The CDR3 runs to 11 residues. The V gene lost 5 bases and the J gene lost 7 bases, with 7 bases spanning the gap. Germline CDR1 and CDR2: SNHLY and FYNNEI. CDR3 sequence (DNA): TGTGCCAGCAGTAGGGGGAATACGCAGTATTTT. As protein: CASSRGNTQYF.

The chain is built from TRBV7-2 and TRBJ1-1; D is possibly TRBD1 (6 bases). Germline V gene lookup returns CDR1 SGHTA and CDR2 FQGNSA. V lost 4 bases to trimming and J lost 1 base, with 19 bases between them. This CDR3 has 17 residues. CDR3 sequence: CASSSRGGGLGNTEAFF. CDR3 nucleotide sequence: TGTGCCAGCAGCTCCCGGGGTGGGGGCTTGGGGAACACTGAAGCTTTCTTT.